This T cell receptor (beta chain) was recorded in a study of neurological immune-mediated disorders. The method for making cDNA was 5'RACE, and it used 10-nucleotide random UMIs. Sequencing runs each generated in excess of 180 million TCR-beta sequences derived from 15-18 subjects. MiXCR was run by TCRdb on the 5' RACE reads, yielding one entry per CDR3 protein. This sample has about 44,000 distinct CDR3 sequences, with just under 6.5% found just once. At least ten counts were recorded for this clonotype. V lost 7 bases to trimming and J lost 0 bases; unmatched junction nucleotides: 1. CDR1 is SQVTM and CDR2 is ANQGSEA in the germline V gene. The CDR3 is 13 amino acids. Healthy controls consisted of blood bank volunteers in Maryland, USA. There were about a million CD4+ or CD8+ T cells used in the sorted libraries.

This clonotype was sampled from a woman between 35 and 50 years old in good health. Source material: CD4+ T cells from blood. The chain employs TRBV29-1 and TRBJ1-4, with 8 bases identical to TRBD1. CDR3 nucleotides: TGCAGCGGGGGACAGGCAACTAATGAAAAACTGTTTTTT. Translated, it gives CSGGQATNEKLFF.